These T cell receptor beta chains were read from a single sample in a study of identical twins. MiXCR was run by TCRdb on the 5' RACE reads, yielding one entry per CDR3 protein. The repertoire includes about 730,000 distinct CDR3 sequences, around 20% of them detected once, and roughly 4% sits in the top ten. The same specimen was also included in a second study, on T cells expressing NK-cell markers.

Sequencing was carried out using PBMCs. The source is a woman between 18 and 29 years old in good health. Both conserved end residues are part of each CDR3. D genes are given only for firm matches. Clone size is given for some rows only: seen once, a few or many times, or a class if the clone is expanded.

d_call j_call v_call clone_size cdr3_nt cdr3_aa
TRBD2 TRBJ2-7 TRBV6-4 few TGTGCCAGCAGCCGGACTAGCGGGAGCAGCTCCTACGAGCAGTACTTC CASSRTSGSSSYEQYF
- TRBJ2-1 TRBV5-1 - TGCGCCAGCAGCTTGGACGGGGCGGGGAAAAACAATGAGCAGTTCTTC CASSLDGAGKNNEQFF
- TRBJ1-3 TRBV5-1 few TGCGCCAGCGGGTTCGGAAACACCATATATTTT CASGFGNTIYF
- TRBJ2-1 TRBV3-1 - TGTGCCAGCAGCCAAGTTGGTGGGGGGCTCTACAATGAGCAGTTCTTC CASSQVGGGLYNEQFF
- TRBJ1-1 TRBV6-2/TRBV6-3 few TGTGCCAGCAGTTACCAGTGGACTGAAGCTTTCTTT CASSYQWTEAFF
TRBD2 TRBJ2-2 TRBV2 few TGTGCCAGCGTGGCGGGGGGCCTAGACACCGGGGAGCTGTTTTTT CASVAGGLDTGELFF
- TRBJ1-5 TRBV24-1 - TGTGCCACCAGTGATTTTAGTAGCAATCAGCCCCAGCATTTT CATSDFSSNQPQHF
- TRBJ2-7 TRBV25-1 few TGTGCCAGCAGTGACCCCGGGGACTACGAGCAGTACTTC CASSDPGDYEQYF
- TRBJ2-1 TRBV20-1 few TGCAGTGCTCCGGCGTGGGGACCCAACTACAATGAGCAGTTCTTC CSAPAWGPNYNEQFF
- TRBJ2-3 TRBV5-1 once TGCGCCAGCAGCTTGGATGGCAAGAACACAGATACGCAGTATTTT CASSLDGKNTDTQYF
TRBD1 TRBJ2-3 TRBV10-3 many TGTGCCATCTCCGGGACAGGGGGATCAGATACGCAGTATTTT CAISGTGGSDTQYF
- TRBJ2-7 TRBV20-1 - TGCAGTGCTACAGGGTCGGCCTACGAGCAGTACTTC CSATGSAYEQYF
- TRBJ2-1 TRBV5-1 - TGCGCCAGCAGTTTGGTTGTGCCCCTTTCCTACAATGAGCAGTTCTTC CASSLVVPLSYNEQFF
TRBD1 TRBJ2-1 TRBV7-9 - TGTGCCAGCAGCATTGGGACAGGGGGTGATGAGCAGTTCTTC CASSIGTGGDEQFF